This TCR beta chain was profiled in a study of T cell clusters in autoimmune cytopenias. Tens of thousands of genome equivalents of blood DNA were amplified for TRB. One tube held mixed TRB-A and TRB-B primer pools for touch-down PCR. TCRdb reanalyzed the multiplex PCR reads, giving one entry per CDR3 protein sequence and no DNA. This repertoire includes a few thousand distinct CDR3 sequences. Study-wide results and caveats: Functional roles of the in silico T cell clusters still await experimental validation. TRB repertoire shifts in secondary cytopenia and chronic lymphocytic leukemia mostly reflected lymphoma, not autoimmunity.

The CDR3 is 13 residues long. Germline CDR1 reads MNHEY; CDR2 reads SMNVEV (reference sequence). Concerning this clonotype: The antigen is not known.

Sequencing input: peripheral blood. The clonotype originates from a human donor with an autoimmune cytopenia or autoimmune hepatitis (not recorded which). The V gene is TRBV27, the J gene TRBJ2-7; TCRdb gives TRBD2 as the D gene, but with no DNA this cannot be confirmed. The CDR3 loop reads CASRSGLAYEQYF.